A single sample is the source of the 14 T cell receptor beta chains below, sequenced in a study of shared clonotypes between healthy human individuals. Sequenced by immunoSEQ multiplex PCR; TCRdb stores in-frame clones only, minus some. The data contain roughly 400,000 clones, roughly 96% of them singletons. Material for sequencing was memory CD8+ T cells sorted from blood. Subset denoted: CD45RO+ cells pooled with CCR7-negative TemRA cells. These TCRs come from a man aged 30 to 39 in good health.

This sequence joins TRBV4-1 and TRBJ2-7; TRBD1 aligns across 10 bases. The CDR3 spans 14 residues. Germline V gene data show CDR1 as MGHRA and CDR2 as YSYEKL. V shed 4 bases, J shed 4 bases, and the junction held 4 bases outside the gene matches. Here the CDR3 reads CASSPDRGPYEQYF. CDR3 nucleotides: TGCGCCAGCAGCCCCGACAGGGGGCCATACGAGCAGTACTTC.

The chain links TRBV5-4 to TRBJ1-2; D is undetermined. From germline, CDR1 is SGHNT and CDR2 YYREEE (reference sequence). The CDR3 is made up of 13 amino acids. V was clipped by 4 bases and J by 3 bases, with 10 bases between them. The CDR3, as DNA: TGTGCCAGCAGCCATGCCGGGGACTATGGCTACACCTTC. Protein: CASSHAGDYGYTF.

The chain links TRBV28 to TRBJ2-4; the D gene is possibly TRBD1 (6 bases). The germline CDR1 and CDR2 sequences are MDHEN and SYDVKM. Trimming removed 6 bases at V and 7 bases at J, with 19 bases between. CDR3 size: 15 residues. The CDR3 sequence is CASRHLTGLRNIQYF. DNA for the CDR3: TGTGCCAGCAGACATCTCACAGGGTTAAGGAACATTCAGTACTTC.

The rearrangement uses TRBV5-5 and TRBJ2-7; 8 positions match TRBD1. V was clipped by 4 bases and J by 2 bases; unmatched bases: 11. Germline CDR1 is SGHKS and CDR2 is YYEKEE (reference sequence). The CDR3 sequence is 16 residues long. The CDR3 DNA reads as TGTGCCAGCAGCCCGAGACAGGGGTGGGGTCCCTACGAGCAGTACTTC. Protein sequence: CASSPRQGWGPYEQYF.

The chain recombines TRBV9 with TRBJ2-3; D unresolved. CDR3 length: 17 residues. The germline CDR1 and CDR2 sequences are SGDLS and YYNGEE. Trimming took 0 bases from V and 2 from J, leaving 16 bases between them. CDR3 in amino acids: CASSVEGQTLSTDTQYF. The CDR3 DNA follows: TGTGCCAGCAGCGTAGAAGGGCAGACTCTTTCCACAGATACGCAGTATTTT.

For this clone: Other DNA sequences within the sample encode an identical CDR3. This chain uses TRBV7-3 with TRBJ2-7; 8 bases line up with TRBD2. CDR3 length equals 14 residues. Per germline, CDR1 SGHTA and CDR2 FQGTGA. J gave up 4 bases and V 0 bases, and 2 bases lay outside the gene matches. CDR3 residues: CASSLTSGSYEQYF. The DNA of the CDR3 is TGTGCCAGCAGCTTAACGAGCGGGAGTTACGAGCAGTACTTC.

J is TRBJ1-5 and V is TRBV28; D call uncertain. The CDR3 is 14 amino acids. V lost 10 bases to trimming and J lost 5 bases, with 18 bases between them. The germline CDR1 and CDR2 sequences are MDHEN and SYDVKM. The CDR3 reads CAIANGQMDQPQHF. The DNA of the CDR3 is TGTGCCATCGCGAACGGCCAAATGGATCAGCCCCAGCATTTT.

Concerning this clone: The sample has other DNA sequences that encode this CDR3 too. CDR3 bases: TGTGCCAGCAGCCAAACAGGATCCTACGAGCAGTACTTC. This translates into CASSQTGSYEQYF. V usage is TRBV6-1 and J usage is TRBJ2-7; D is perhaps TRBD1 (5 bases). The CDR3 has 13 residues. The V end was cut by 6 bases, the J end by 1 base, with 10 bases between. Looked up from germline, CDR1 is MNHNS and CDR2 is SASEGT.

The chain carries TRBV19 and TRBJ2-3; the D is unclear. V lost 3 bases, J lost 1 base, and 8 bases lay in between. Germline V lookup: CDR1 LNHDA, CDR2 SQIVND (reference sequence). CDR3 length equals 14 residues. Here the CDR3 reads CASSIMWGTDTQYF. The CDR3 DNA sequence: TGTGCCAGTAGTATTATGTGGGGCACAGATACGCAGTATTTT.

The V and J genes are TRBV29-1 and TRBJ2-6; D remains ambiguous. The CDR3 extends over 13 amino acids. With 5 bases removed from V and 0 bases from J, the gap between germline ends came to 5 bases. Germline V gene sequence: CDR1 SQVTM, CDR2 ANQGSEA. This chain's CDR3 is CSVQVSGANVLTF. CDR3 DNA sequence: TGCAGCGTTCAGGTCTCTGGGGCCAACGTCCTGACTTTC. Complete variable domain (other parts from reference TRBV29-1 and TRBJ2-6): SAVISQKPSRDICQRGTSLTIQCQVDSQVTMMFWYRQQPGQSLTLIATANQGSEATYESGFVIDKFPISRPNLTFSTLTVSNMSPEDSSIYLCSVQVSGANVLTFGAGSRLTVL.

For the CDR3, the DNA is TGTGCCAGCAGTTCCTCTCGGATCAATGAAAAACTGTTTTTT. Protein sequence: CASSSSRINEKLFF. The chain employs TRBV28 and TRBJ1-4; D is undetermined. V dropped 4 bases and J dropped 5 bases, with 11 bases sitting between them. The CDR3 totals 14 residues. Per germline, CDR1 MDHEN and CDR2 SYDVKM.

The chain combines TRBV6-5 with TRBJ1-3; no clear D. The CDR3 spans 15 residues. The V end was cut by 6 bases, the J end by 0 bases, with 12 bases between. Germline V gene lookup returns CDR1 MNHEY and CDR2 SVGAGI. Here the CDR3 reads CASSLGIFSGNTIYF. The CDR3 DNA follows: TGTGCCAGCAGCCTAGGGATTTTCTCTGGAAACACCATATATTTT.

This chain joins TRBV6-5 and TRBJ2-7; 7 bases agree with TRBD2. The CDR3 covers 15 residues. V shed 2 bases and J 5 bases; nucleotides not matched to a gene: 9. The germline V gene has CDR1 MNHEY and CDR2 SVGAGI. This chain's CDR3 is CASSYASGPGNEQYF. CDR3 nucleotides: TGTGCCAGCAGTTACGCTAGCGGACCAGGGAACGAGCAGTACTTC.

The chain recombines TRBV19 with TRBJ2-1; 11 positions match TRBD2. Germline lookup yields CDR1 LNHDA and CDR2 SQIVND (reference sequence). V trimming: 5 bases; J trimming: 8 bases; junction bases outside the gene matches: 11. This CDR3 has 16 amino acids. The CDR3 bases are TGTGCCAGTAGTCTGTCTAGCGGGAGGACGGTATATGAGCAGTTCTTC. This translates into CASSLSSGRTVYEQFF. Full variable domain (outside the CDR3, taken from reference TRBV19 and TRBJ2-1): DGGITQSPKYLFRKEGQNVTLSCEQNLNHDAMYWYRQDPGQGLRLIYYSQIVNDFQKGDIAEGYSVSREKKESFPLTVTSAQKNPTAFYLCASSLSSGRTVYEQFFGPGTRLTVL.